The clone carrying this T cell receptor (beta chain) has just one count. Here immunoSEQ multiplex PCR was the method, and the copy in TCRdb shows in-frame clones only, minus some. Of about 160,000 clones in the sample, approximately 86% are singletons; the top ten hold approximately 2.2%. CDR1 is SGHTA, CDR2 FQGNSA, per germline. The CDR3 runs to 16 residues. Deletions cut 3 bases from V and 4 bases from J, with 18 bases between. The data originate from a study of cytomegalovirus exposure and HLA in healthy donors. This chain uses TRBV7-2 with TRBJ1-2; possible D gene TRBD1, 5 bases. This TCR derives from a woman under 30 in good health and CMV-seronegative. Sample: PBMCs. As DNA, the CDR3 is TGTGCCAGCAGCTTCTCCCCCCCGACAGTCCTCTATGGCTACACCTTC. It encodes CASSFSPPTVLYGYTF.